The 18 T cell receptor beta chains given below trace back to one sample, sequenced in a study of radiation and T cells in renal cell carcinoma. The time point here: blood 2 weeks post-SBRT. Indicated treatment: 15 Gy SBRT to primary tumor, nephrectomy 4 weeks later. Profiled with immunoSEQ multiplex PCR; TCRdb holds only in-frame clones, not every one. Here the sample spans 100,000 to 150,000 clones, about 88% being singletons. Source: blood, taken from a patient whose treatment included radiotherapy and nephrectomy. These TCRs come from a woman in her seventies with renal cell carcinoma.

This chain joins TRBV10-3 and TRBJ1-5, with D possibly being TRBD1 (5 bases). The germline gives CDR1 ENHRY, CDR2 SYGVKD. The CDR3 loop spans 14 amino acids. V lost 8 bases to trimming and J lost 1 base, with 12 bases between them. The CDR3 protein is CAISWGLSNQPQHF. CDR3 sequence (DNA): TGTGCCATCTCCTGGGGGTTAAGCAATCAGCCCCAGCATTTT.

The V and J genes are TRBV7-2 and TRBJ2-1; 8 bases map to TRBD2. The CDR3 is 17 amino acids. Trimming at V came to 1 base and at J to 1 base, leaving 6 bases not matched to a gene. The V gene's germline CDR1 is SGHTA and CDR2 FQGNSA. The CDR3 loop reads CASSLGTSLVSYNEQFF. As DNA, the CDR3 is TGTGCCAGCAGCTTAGGGACTAGCCTTGTTTCCTACAATGAGCAGTTCTTC.

The chain has TRBV10-3 and TRBJ1-3; TRBD1 matches at 7 bases. Trimming removed 5 bases from V and 0 bases from J; junction bases left unmatched: 13. The CDR3 has 18 amino acids. Per the germline V gene, CDR1 is ENHRY and CDR2 is SYGVKD. Here the CDR3 DNA reads TGTGCCATCAGTTTGATGTACCGGGGACAGCCCTCTGGAAACACCATATATTTT. It is translated as CAISLMYRGQPSGNTIYF.

This sequence joins TRBV5-6 and TRBJ1-1; D is unresolved. Trimming pared 0 bases from V and 11 bases from J, leaving 23 bases between. The germline CDR1 and CDR2 sequences are SGHDT and YYEEEE. The CDR3 is 16 amino acids. CDR3 sequence reads: CASSLVWVSLYSRAFF. Here the CDR3 DNA reads TGTGCCAGCAGCTTGGTTTGGGTCAGTCTTTACTCTCGGGCTTTCTTT.

In this sample, this clone turned up a few times. This chain links TRBV20-1 with TRBJ1-1; D ambiguous. The germline CDR1 and CDR2 sequences are DFQATT and SNEGSKA (reference sequence). The CDR3 consists of 11 residues. V was pared by 6 bases and J by 2 bases, with 7 bases between. For the CDR3, the DNA is TGCAGTGCCCCGGAAAACACTGAAGCTTTCTTT. Its translation is CSAPENTEAFF.

J is TRBJ2-1 and V is TRBV4-2; 8 positions agree with TRBD2. V lost 4 bases and J lost 8; bases outside the gene matches: 13. The CDR3 sequence is 16 residues long. Germline CDR1 LGHNA, CDR2 YNFKEQ. CDR3 nucleotides: TGTGCCAGCAGCCCATCCGGGACTAGGTTTTTCGATGAGCAGTTCTTC. Translation: CASSPSGTRFFDEQFF.

This chain uses TRBV7-2 with TRBJ1-2; TRBD1 aligns across 10 bases. The CDR3 has 16 amino acids. V shed 4 bases and J 4 bases; nucleotides not matched to a gene: 9. Germline loops: CDR1 SGHTA, CDR2 FQGNSA. The CDR3 DNA reads as TGTGCCAGCAGCTGGAATCCCGGGACAGGGGTCTATGGCTACACCTTC. Its translation: CASSWNPGTGVYGYTF. The full variable domain, in which reference TRBV7-2 and TRBJ1-2 provide the parts outside the CDR3, is GAGVSQSPSNKVTEKGKDVELRCDPISGHTALYWYRQSLGQGLEFLIYFQGNSAPDKSGLPSDRFSAERTGGSVSTLTIQRTQQEDSAVYLCASSWNPGTGVYGYTFGSGTRLTVV.

The V gene is TRBV2, the J gene TRBJ1-2, with 7 bases matching TRBD1. V shed 4 bases, J shed 3 bases, and the junction held 5 bases outside the gene matches. CDR1 and CDR2 from the germline V gene are SNHLY and FYNNEI. The CDR3 runs to 14 residues. The CDR3 region has the DNA TGTGCCAGCAGTGGGGACAGCCTCGACTATGGCTACACCTTC. It codes for CASSGDSLDYGYTF. The full variable domain, with the rest looked up from reference TRBV2 and TRBJ1-2, is EPEVTQTPSHQVTQMGQEVILRCVPISNHLYFYWYRQILGQKVEFLVSFYNNEISEKSEIFDDQFSVERPDGSNFTLKIRSTKLEDSAMYFCASSGDSLDYGYTFGSGTRLTVV.

The chain uses TRBV30 and TRBJ1-2, with 10 nucleotides matching TRBD1. Per germline, CDR1 GTSNPN and CDR2 SVGIG (reference sequence). The CDR3 totals 19 residues. J was trimmed by 4 bases and V by 2 bases; bases with no gene match: 19. The CDR3: CAWSPSVPGQGMGTYGYTF. CDR3 nucleotides: TGTGCCTGGAGTCCTTCCGTCCCGGGACAGGGGATGGGCACCTATGGCTACACCTTC.

The CDR3 nucleotides read TGTGCCAGCAGCTCACACATGTTGAACACTGAAGCTTTCTTT. Translating it yields CASSSHMLNTEAFF. The rearrangement uses TRBV5-5 and TRBJ1-1; unclear D gene. The germline V and J ends were trimmed by 3 bases and 0 bases, with 9 bases remaining between them. The V gene's germline CDR1 is SGHKS and CDR2 YYEKEE (reference sequence). The CDR3 sequence is 14 residues long.

The chain joins TRBV7-3 to TRBJ1-1, with unresolved D. The CDR3 is 13 residues long. The germline gives CDR1 SGHTA, CDR2 FQGTGA. V was clipped by 5 bases and J by 2 bases, with 9 bases between them. CDR3 nucleotide sequence: TGTGCCAGCAGCATAGGTATTAACACTGAAGCTTTCTTT. This sequence encodes CASSIGINTEAFF.

V is TRBV30 and J is TRBJ1-1; 8 nucleotides align to TRBD1. Trimming took 8 bases from V and 2 from J; bases not matched to a gene: 4. The V gene's germline CDR1 is GTSNPN and CDR2 SVGIG (reference sequence). The CDR3 spans 12 residues. The CDR3 protein is CAHRGGNTEAFF. DNA for the CDR3: TGTGCCCACAGGGGGGGAAACACTGAAGCTTTCTTT.

The genes are TRBV7-2 and TRBJ1-5; maybe TRBD1 (5 bases). Per the germline V gene, CDR1 is SGHTA and CDR2 is FQGNSA. The V end lost 1 base, the J end lost 6 bases, and 13 bases lay between the germline ends. The CDR3 spans 15 residues. CDR3 residues: CASSLVGGAGQPQHF. CDR3 nucleotide sequence: TGTGCCAGCAGCTTAGTAGGAGGGGCGGGTCAGCCCCAGCATTTT.

The sample holds one count of this clone. The chain couples TRBV6-5 to TRBJ1-1; D is unresolved. The CDR3 consists of 16 residues. The ends were cut back, 0 bases at V and 1 base at J, with 12 bases in the middle. Germline-derived CDR1 and CDR2 are MNHEY and SVGAGI. In DNA form, the CDR3 reads TGTGCCAGCAGTTACTCGAGTTGGACCGAGAACACTGAAGCTTTCTTT. It specifies CASSYSSWTENTEAFF.

V is TRBV25-1 and J is TRBJ2-5; D ambiguous. The germline V gene encodes CDR1 MGHDK and CDR2 SYGVNS. The germline V and J ends were trimmed by 4 bases and 2 bases, with 5 bases remaining between them. The CDR3 contains 12 residues. The CDR3 is CASSARQETQYF. In DNA, the CDR3 is TGTGCCAGCAGTGCCAGGCAAGAGACCCAGTACTTC.

This sequence joins TRBV11-3 and TRBJ2-3; no clear D. V lost 5 bases and J lost 6, with 12 bases in between. This CDR3 contains 13 residues. CDR1 and CDR2 from the germline V gene are SGHNT and YENEEA. The CDR3 is CASSPSESDTQYF. CDR3 DNA: TGTGCCAGCAGCCCCTCGGAGTCGGATACGCAGTATTTT.

The chain has TRBV6-5 and TRBJ1-5; D gene unclear. The germline CDR1 and CDR2 sequences are MNHEY and SVGAGI. The length of the CDR3 is 14 residues. Between the trimmed V and J ends, which lost 4 bases and 3 bases, there was a span of 10 bases. The chain's CDR3 is CASSSGRTNQPQHF. The DNA for the CDR3 is TGTGCCAGCAGTTCAGGACGGACCAATCAGCCCCAGCATTTT.

The V call is TRBV29-1, the J call TRBJ2-2, with a weak D call TRBD1 (7 bases). The CDR3 extends over 13 amino acids. Germline V gene sequence: CDR1 SQVTM, CDR2 ANQGSEA. V was clipped by 5 bases and J by 4 bases, with 11 bases between them. The CDR3 coding sequence is TGCAGCGTTCAGGGGGGAAGCACCGGGGAGCTGTTTTTT. Translated: CSVQGGSTGELFF.